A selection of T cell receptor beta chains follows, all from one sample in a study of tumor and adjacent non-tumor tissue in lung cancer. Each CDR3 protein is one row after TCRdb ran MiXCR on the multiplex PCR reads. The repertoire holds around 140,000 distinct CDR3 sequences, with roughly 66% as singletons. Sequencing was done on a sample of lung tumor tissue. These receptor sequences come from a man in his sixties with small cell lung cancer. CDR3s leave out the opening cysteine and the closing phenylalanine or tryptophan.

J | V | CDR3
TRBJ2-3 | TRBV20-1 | SPRGGRREDTQY
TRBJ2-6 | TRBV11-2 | ASSPDRTNVLT
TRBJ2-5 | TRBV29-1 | SVARDGGQETQY
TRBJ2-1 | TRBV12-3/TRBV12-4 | ASNHGRVAAAYNEQF
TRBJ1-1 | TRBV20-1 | SATDAWGGNAESF
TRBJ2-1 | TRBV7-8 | ASSRSLAYNEQF
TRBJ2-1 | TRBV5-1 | ASSLRDRYHNEQF
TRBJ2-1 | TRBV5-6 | ASSMDLDFNYNERF
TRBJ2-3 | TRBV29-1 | SVEGTPDTQY
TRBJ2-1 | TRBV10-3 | AISEDYNYNEQF
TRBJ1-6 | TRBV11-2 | PSSLDRGSPLH
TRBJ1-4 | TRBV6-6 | ASKGGQGEKLF
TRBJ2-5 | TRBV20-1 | SGLAGARETQY
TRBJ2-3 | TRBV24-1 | ATSDHHRGTDTQY
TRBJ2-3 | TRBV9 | ASSVGGQGADTQY
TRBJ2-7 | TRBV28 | ASSREGRDRVYEQY
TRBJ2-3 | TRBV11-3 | ASSPDPYTDTQY
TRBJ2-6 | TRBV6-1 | AGSDVPGQVRSSGANVLT
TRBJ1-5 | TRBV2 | ASSDTPNQPQH
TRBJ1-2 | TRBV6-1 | ASSVSGAWHGRYT
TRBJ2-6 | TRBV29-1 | SAGGSGANVLT
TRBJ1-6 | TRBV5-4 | ASSSQGFGSPLH
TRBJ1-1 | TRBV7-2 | ASSNPRGGLLTEAF
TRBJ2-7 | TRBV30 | AWSSGTLGEQY
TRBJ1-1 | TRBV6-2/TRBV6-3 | GSSYLGAAEAF
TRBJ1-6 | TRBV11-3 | ASSQHRGRVFTRTNSPLH
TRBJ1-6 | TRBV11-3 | VSILEQGGNSPLH
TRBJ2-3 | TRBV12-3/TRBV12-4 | ASTDRGWGTDTQY
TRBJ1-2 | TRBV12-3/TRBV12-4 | ASSFSGVGYT
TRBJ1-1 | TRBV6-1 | ASSERVDRNTEAF
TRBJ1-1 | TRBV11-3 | ASSLSREGTEAF
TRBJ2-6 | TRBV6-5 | ASSSSRTSRANVLT
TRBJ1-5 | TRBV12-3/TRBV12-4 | ASSPSGQPQH
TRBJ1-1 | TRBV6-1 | ASSWRADSEAF
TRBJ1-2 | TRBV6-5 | ANSYSGTAYYGYT
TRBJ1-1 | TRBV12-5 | ASGLGPNTEVF
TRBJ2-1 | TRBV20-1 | SAGSGERVGNEQF
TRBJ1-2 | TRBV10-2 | ASSPPAGDVYGYT
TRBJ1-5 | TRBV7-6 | ASSSGGNQPQH
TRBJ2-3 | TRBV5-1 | ACRYGEDTDTQY
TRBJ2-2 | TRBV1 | TSSQDGPDLWELF
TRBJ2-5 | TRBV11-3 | ASTGEGWTQY
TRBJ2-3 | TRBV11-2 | ASSLEAVVHTQY
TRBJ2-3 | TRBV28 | ASSEQRTQY
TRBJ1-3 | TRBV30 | VWSTGGTGNTIY
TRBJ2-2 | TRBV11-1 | TSSPRRDGELF
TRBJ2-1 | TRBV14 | ASSSKREGNNVQF
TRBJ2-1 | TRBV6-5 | ASRRGPAGDNERF
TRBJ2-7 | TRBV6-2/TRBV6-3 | ASSYPSSPTYEQY
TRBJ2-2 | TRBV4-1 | ASSQNPLAGPANTGELF
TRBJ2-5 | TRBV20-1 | SASNSCGETQY
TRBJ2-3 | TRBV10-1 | ASSPNSNTQY
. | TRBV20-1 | SAKSRGGRSNQLQY